This T cell receptor (beta chain) was found in a study of CD4+ T cells in melanoma. The V gene lost 4 bases and the J gene lost 3 bases, with 13 bases spanning the gap. Germline V lookup: CDR1 SGHNT, CDR2 YYREEE (reference sequence). The CDR3 loop spans 15 amino acids. The repertoire was sequenced with immunoSEQ multiplex PCR; TCRdb's copy has only in-frame clones and lacks some. The table has 9,000 to 13,000 clones, approximately 68% seen once; the top ten hold 13% to 15%. The material sequenced was cells from a culture (not recorded whether cultured in vitro). The clonotype comes from a human donor with melanoma. This chain uses TRBV5-4 with TRBJ2-2; D might be TRBD2 (7 bases). The CDR3 nucleotides are TGTGCCAGCAGCCCTGGGGGGGCTGACACCGGGGAGCTGTTTTTT. Its translation is CASSPGGADTGELFF.